The present T cell receptor beta chain was sequenced within a study of post-analysis software for immune sequencing data. Study outcomes and limitations: Controls had significantly higher normalized Chao1 diversity than multiple sclerosis patients. Controls had lower frequencies than patients of about 5 TRBV segments, which included TRBV5-6, TRBV5-1 and TRBV20-1.

Comments on this clonotype: Its antigen is not identified.

This CDR3 is built from 13 residues. Germline CDR1 MDHEN, CDR2 SYDVKM. V lost 7 bases to trimming and J lost 11 bases; unmatched junction nucleotides: 12. Every TCR beta cDNA library bore unique molecular identifiers. TCRdb reprocessed the PCR reads with MiXCR, giving one entry per CDR3 protein. This table holds 450,000 or so distinct CDR3 sequences, roughly 45% found once. The TCR was taken from a girl between 10 and 17 years old with multiple sclerosis. The sequenced material came from blood. The V and J genes are TRBV28 and TRBJ2-5, with 8 bases fitting TRBD1. The DNA of the CDR3 is TGTGCCAGCATCGGACAGGGTCAGAGGGAGCAGTACTTC. The encoded protein is CASIGQGQREQYF. The full variable domain, completed using reference TRBV28 and TRBJ2-5, is DVKVTQSSRYLVKRTGEKVFLECVQDMDHENMFWYRQDPGLGLRLIYFSYDVKMKEKGDIPEGYSVSREKKERFSLILESASTNQTSMYLCASIGQGQREQYFGPGTRLLVL.